The 30 T cell receptor beta chains below come from one sample, sequenced in a study of T cells in Graves' hyperthyroidism and ophthalmopathy. Amplified regions were TCR beta CDR3 sequences from RNA transcripts. TCR CDR3 regions were first amplified by RT-PCR with HTBI primers. TCRdb ran MiXCR on the multiplex PCR reads and lists one entry per CDR3 protein. The sample has about 260,000 distinct CDR3 sequences, around 15% seen once; the top ten hold around 28%. Sequencing used blood. Receptors were obtained from a woman under 30 with Graves' ophthalmopathy.

This clonotype came up many times. The chain is built from TRBV28 and TRBJ2-5; 8 positions agree with TRBD2. Losses at the gene ends were 7 bases for V and 1 base for J; bases not matched to a gene: 5. Germline V gene lookup returns CDR1 MDHEN and CDR2 SYDVKM. The CDR3 has 14 amino acids. CDR3 DNA sequence: TGTGCCAGCATCCGCGGGGGGAGCCAAGAGACCCAGTACTTC. Protein: CASIRGGSQETQYF.

This clonotype has a count of ten or more. The chain combines TRBV11-2 with TRBJ1-1, with 7 bases lining up with TRBD1. V gave up 1 base and J gave up 1 base; unmatched junction bases: 3. The CDR3 runs to 15 residues. Germline loops: CDR1 SGHAT, CDR2 FQNNGV. The chain's CDR3 is CASSLARTGNTEAFF. CDR3 nucleotide sequence: TGTGCCAGCAGCTTAGCCAGGACAGGGAACACTGAAGCTTTCTTT.

This clonotype was seen at least ten times. The gene calls are TRBV6-1 and TRBJ1-2; possibly TRBD1 for D (6 bases). The CDR3 is 14 residues long. Germline lookup yields CDR1 MNHNS and CDR2 SASEGT. V was clipped by 7 bases and J by 4 bases, with 16 bases between them. The CDR3 region has the DNA TGTGCCAGCACCAAGTCTGACAGGCTCTATGGCTACACCTTC. Protein: CASTKSDRLYGYTF.

Only a few counts were recorded for this clonotype. V and J are TRBV5-1 and TRBJ1-2; 10 positions match TRBD1. Germline V gene lookup returns CDR1 SGHRS and CDR2 YFSETQ. The CDR3 runs 14 residues. V shed 4 bases, J shed 6 bases, and the junction held 6 bases outside the gene matches. In DNA, the CDR3 is TGCGCCAGCAGCCCCCTGACAGGGGGCGATGGCTACACCTTC. It translates to CASSPLTGGDGYTF.

This clonotype was observed at least ten times. The rearrangement joins TRBV24-1 to TRBJ1-2; D is undetermined. The CDR3 is made up of 12 amino acids. V lost 2 bases and J lost 7, with 7 bases in between. The germline V gene encodes CDR1 KGHDR and CDR2 SFDVKD. CDR3 region: CATSDWLSGYTF. The CDR3 DNA reads TGTGCCACCAGTGATTGGTTGAGTGGCTACACCTTC.

This clonotype has at least ten counts. V gene TRBV20-1 combines with J gene TRBJ1-2; D perhaps matches TRBD1 (6 bases). The CDR3 contains 12 residues. Trimming pared 6 bases from V and 4 bases from J, leaving 12 bases between. Germline V gene sequence: CDR1 DFQATT, CDR2 SNEGSKA (reference sequence). CDR3 nucleotides: TGCAGTGCCAGTGGGGGGCTCTATGGCTACACCTTC. It specifies CSASGGLYGYTF.

At least ten counts were recorded for this clonotype. In DNA form, the CDR3 reads TGTGCCAGCAGCTTGGGTCTAGCGGAACTAGGAGGGAATGAGCAGTTCTTC. This sequence encodes CASSLGLAELGGNEQFF. The chain recombines TRBV7-9 with TRBJ2-1, with 7 bases lining up with TRBD2. Germline lookup yields CDR1 SEHNR and CDR2 FQNEAQ (reference sequence). The junction had 15 bases not matched to a gene; V was cut back by 3 bases and J by 7 bases. The CDR3 length is 17 residues.

The gene calls are TRBV18 and TRBJ1-3; D not resolved. Trimming stripped 3 bases from V and 0 bases from J, with 18 bases between. Germline V gene data show CDR1 as KGHSH and CDR2 as LQKENI. The CDR3 is made up of 18 amino acids. The CDR3 bases are TGTGCCAGCTCACCCGTAGCATCATCGGAGAGCTCTGGAAACACCATATATTTT. Translation: CASSPVASSESSGNTIYF.

This clonotype occurred a few times. This may be a read error: a much more frequent sequence differs by one nucleotide. The J gene is TRBJ2-7, the V gene TRBV7-9; D unclear. Germline V gene sequence: CDR1 SEHNR, CDR2 FQNEAQ (reference sequence). This CDR3 is 12 amino acids long. CDR3 residues: CAGSWDLEEQYF. The CDR3 bases are TGTGCCGGCAGCTGGGATCTCGAGGAGCAGTACTTC. Based on the CDR3 plus reference TRBV7-9 and TRBJ2-7, the full variable domain is DTGVSQNPRHKITKRGQNVTFRCDPISEHNRLYWYRQTLGQGPEFLTYFQNEAQLEKSRLLSDRFSAERPKGSFSTLEIQRTEQGDSAMYLCAGSWDLEEQYFGPGTRLTVT.

This clonotype was recorded only once. An end of the junction does not agree with germline; a read error may underlie this. J is TRBJ2-1 and V is TRBV4-3; TRBD2 matches 15 bases. The germline V gene encodes CDR1 LGHNA and CDR2 YSLEER. The CDR3 is 17 amino acids. CDR3 in amino acids: CTSSQAFGLAGGNEQFF. The CDR3 DNA sequence: TGCACCAGCAGCCAAGCCTTTGGACTAGCGGGAGGGAATGAGCAGTTCTTC.

The V call is TRBV19, the J call TRBJ2-6, with 9 bases lining up with TRBD1. The CDR3 is made up of 18 amino acids. CDR1 LNHDA and CDR2 SQIVND come from the germline V gene (reference sequence). V gave up 3 bases and J gave up 0 bases; unmatched junction bases: 6. In DNA, the CDR3 is TGTGCCAGTAGTATCGGGACAGGGATACGCTCTGGGGCCAACGTCCTGACTTTC. Residues: CASSIGTGIRSGANVLTF.

The gene calls are TRBV5-1 and TRBJ1-1; TRBD1 matches 10 bases. V was pared by 2 bases and J by 4 bases, with 5 bases of the junction left unmatched. This CDR3 is built from 15 residues. Germline CDR1 reads SGHRS; CDR2 reads YFSETQ. In nucleotides, the CDR3 is TGCGCCAGCAGCTTTGTCGGGACAGGGGCCACTGAAGCTTTCTTT. Encoded protein: CASSFVGTGATEAFF.

This clonotype appeared many times. The rearrangement uses TRBV10-3 and TRBJ1-1; no reliable D call. The CDR3 contains 15 residues. V was trimmed by 3 bases and J by 9 bases, leaving 20 bases between them. Germline CDR1 ENHRY, CDR2 SYGVKD. The CDR3 loop is CAISDPLGRSRQAFF. The CDR3 DNA is TGTGCCATCAGTGACCCCCTCGGCCGATCGCGACAAGCTTTCTTT.

This clonotype was observed at least ten times. The chain uses TRBV20-1 and TRBJ1-5; a weak D match, TRBD1 (6 bases). The V end lost 6 bases, the J end lost 4 bases, and 16 bases lay between the germline ends. Germline-derived CDR1 and CDR2 are DFQATT and SNEGSKA (reference sequence). The CDR3 has 14 amino acids. The chain's CDR3 is CSALVTGYNQPQHF. The CDR3 nucleotides are TGCAGTGCCCTAGTTACAGGGTATAATCAGCCCCAGCATTTT.

This clonotype was counted between two and nine times. The chain couples TRBV4-2 to TRBJ2-6; 8 bases match TRBD2. This CDR3 has 18 amino acids. J was trimmed by 0 bases and V by 0 bases; bases with no gene match: 4. Looked up from germline, CDR1 is LGHNA and CDR2 is YNFKEQ. The CDR3, as DNA: TGTGCCAGCAGCCAAGAGTTTAGCGGGGCCTCTGGGGCCAACGTCCTGACTTTC. Translation gives CASSQEFSGASGANVLTF.

This chain connects TRBV2 to TRBJ1-1, with 8 bases matching TRBD1. The V gene's germline CDR1 is SNHLY and CDR2 FYNNEI. V lost 4 bases, J lost 1 base, and 5 bases stayed unmatched. CDR3 size: 15 residues. CDR3 nucleotide sequence: TGTGCCAGCAGTGGGACAGGGCTAGGGAACACTGAAGCTTTCTTT. Its protein is CASSGTGLGNTEAFF.

This clonotype came up many times. The genes are TRBV5-1 and TRBJ1-2; D is perhaps TRBD1 (5 bases). This CDR3 is built from 15 residues. Germline CDR1 and CDR2: SGHRS and YFSETQ. Trimming took off 0 bases at V and 4 bases at J, with 13 bases between the two ends. CDR3 sequence (DNA): TGCGCCAGCAGCTTGGAGGCAGGGCCCCTCTATGGCTACACCTTC. Protein: CASSLEAGPLYGYTF.

This clonotype was recorded many times. J is TRBJ2-2 and V is TRBV7-8; tentative D call: TRBD1 (6 bases). Deletions cut 6 bases from V and 6 bases from J, with 17 bases between. The CDR3 is made up of 15 amino acids. The germline V gene has CDR1 SGHVS and CDR2 FQNEAQ. The CDR3 nucleotides are TGTGCCAGCAGGGAGACCACAGGGTCTGCCGGGGAGCTGTTTTTT. Protein product: CASRETTGSAGELFF.

This clonotype has at least ten counts. V and J are TRBV19 and TRBJ2-6, with D possibly being TRBD1 (6 bases). This CDR3 is 15 amino acids long. Trimming left V 8 bases short and J 3 bases short, with 14 bases between. Germline CDR1 is LNHDA and CDR2 is SQIVND (reference sequence). In nucleotides, the CDR3 is TGTGCCAGTGGCAGGGGCGGCAGTGGGGCCAACGTCCTGACTTTC. Translation: CASGRGGSGANVLTF.

This clonotype was seen many times. The chain recombines TRBV28 with TRBJ2-3, with a possible D match to TRBD2 (6 bases). This CDR3 has 12 residues. The germline gives CDR1 MDHEN, CDR2 SYDVKM. V was pared by 7 bases and J by 5 bases, with 10 bases between. DNA of the CDR3: TGTGCCAGCAAGGAGGGCGTAGATACGCAGTATTTT. This codes for CASKEGVDTQYF.

This clonotype was seen at least ten times. The chain carries TRBV5-5 and TRBJ2-1, with TRBD2 identical over 8 bases. Germline values: CDR1 SGHKS, CDR2 YYEKEE (reference sequence). V was clipped by 4 bases and J by 3 bases; unmatched bases: 9. CDR3 length equals 16 residues. The CDR3 DNA is TGTGCCAGCAGCCCCGAGTGGGGACTAGACTACAATGAGCAGTTCTTC. As protein: CASSPEWGLDYNEQFF.

The chain recombines TRBV28 with TRBJ2-3, with 9 positions matching TRBD2. This CDR3 region has 14 residues. Germline assignment: CDR1 MDHEN and CDR2 SYDVKM. With V trimmed by 8 bases and J by 0 bases, 3 bases remained unmatched. CDR3 bases: TGTGCCAGCCGACTAGCGGTTAGCACAGATACGCAGTATTTT. This codes for CASRLAVSTDTQYF.

This clonotype has at least ten counts. The chain is built from TRBV5-1 and TRBJ1-2; D possibly corresponds to TRBD1 (6 bases). This CDR3 spans 15 amino acids. V was pared by 2 bases and J by 3 bases, with 14 bases between. CDR1 and CDR2 from the germline V gene are SGHRS and YFSETQ. In nucleotides, the CDR3 is TGCGCCAGCAGCTTTGAACAGGGTGGTGACTATGGCTACACCTTC. Translation: CASSFEQGGDYGYTF.

This clonotype occurred many times. This chain joins TRBV4-3 and TRBJ2-1; 9 bases fit TRBD2. J was trimmed by 2 bases and V by 0 bases; bases with no gene match: 2. This CDR3 contains 16 residues. Germline V CDR1 and CDR2: LGHNA, YSLEER. The chain's CDR3 is CASSQDSGSAYNEQFF. The CDR3 nucleotides are TGCGCCAGCAGCCAAGATAGCGGGAGCGCCTACAATGAGCAGTTCTTC.

This clonotype was seen at least ten times. The chain combines TRBV7-2 with TRBJ2-2; D may correspond to TRBD1 or TRBD2 (5 bases each). The CDR3 is 17 amino acids. Germline V gives CDR1 SGHTA, CDR2 FQGNSA. Trimming took 4 bases from V and 4 from J, leaving 19 bases between them. The CDR3 sequence is CASSSTRGSRSTGELFF. CDR3 nucleotides: TGTGCCAGCAGCTCAACCCGGGGCTCTCGGAGCACCGGGGAGCTGTTTTTT.

This clonotype was seen ten or more times. This sequence joins TRBV11-2 and TRBJ2-3, with D unclear. The CDR3 consists of 14 residues. The germline V gene has CDR1 SGHAT and CDR2 FQNNGV. The ends were cut back, 3 bases at V and 3 bases at J, with 10 bases in the middle. In DNA, the CDR3 is TGTGCCAGCAGCTTGGGATTTGGTACAGATACGCAGTATTTT. Its protein is CASSLGFGTDTQYF.

This clonotype was detected only a few times. This chain links TRBV10-1 with TRBJ2-3; TRBD1 or TRBD2 may be the D gene (5 bases each). Trimming removed 5 bases from V and 4 bases from J, with 13 bases in between. The germline V gene has CDR1 WNHNN and CDR2 SYGVQD (reference sequence). The length of the CDR3 is 14 residues. Here the CDR3 DNA reads TGCGCCAGCAGTTCTGGGACCCCCCCAGATACGCAGTATTTT. This gives the protein CASSSGTPPDTQYF.

This clonotype was counted ten times or more. V gene TRBV29-1 combines with J gene TRBJ1-1; D unclear. V lost 2 bases and J lost 5, with 9 bases in between. In germline, CDR1 is SQVTM, CDR2 ANQGSEA. This CDR3 has 12 amino acids. CDR3 nucleotides: TGCAGCGTTGAAAGGGTTGAGACTGAAGCTTTCTTT. This sequence encodes CSVERVETEAFF.

This clonotype was counted at least ten times. It is unclear where the CDR3 begins or ends on the DNA, so no DNA is shown, and the CDR3 is as TCRdb lists it. The chain employs TRBV5-1 and TRBJ1-1. The germline gives CDR1 SGHRS, CDR2 YFSETQ. The CDR3 has 14 amino acids, counting both end residues. CDR3 protein: CASSFGNGNTEAFF.

This clonotype was detected many times. J is TRBJ2-1 and V is TRBV6-2 or TRBV6-3, with 9 bases fitting TRBD2. This CDR3 contains 14 residues. V gave up 5 bases and J gave up 6 bases; unmatched junction bases: 5. Germline V gene lookup returns CDR1 MNHEY and CDR2 SVGEGT. The CDR3 nucleotides are TGTGCCAGCAGTGGTAGCGGGAGCATCAATGAGCAGTTCTTC. Protein sequence: CASSGSGSINEQFF.